This T cell receptor (beta chain) was obtained from a study of CD8+ T cells in alopecia areata (dated by TCRdb to between 2018 and 2020). Regarding the complete study: The treated patients took part in an open-label pilot trial in which moderate-to-severe alopecia areata was treated with oral tofacitinib at 5 to 10 mg twice daily. Tofacitinib was given for 6 to 18 months, followed by 6 months of follow-up off drug to assess delayed response and recurrence. High-throughput TCRbeta sequencing was used to examine T cell clonal expansion in alopecia areata in both the C3H/HeJ mouse model and human patients. In humans, TCRbeta sequencing was performed on scalp tissue and on sorted CD4+ and CD8+ peripheral blood T cells from healthy controls and from patients with patchy or totalis/universalis alopecia areata. Biopsies were taken from tofacitinib-treated patients at baseline and again at 4 and 24 weeks into treatment, and several of those patients also had a later scalp biopsy. Clonality in the scalp was compared among normal scalp (n=4), patchy alopecia areata scalp (n=8), and alopecia totalis/universalis scalp (n=8). RNA was extracted with the PAXgene miRNA kit for fixed scalp, the miRNeasy kit for PBMCs, and the RNeasy kit for mouse skin. TCRbeta CDR3 regions were amplified by immunoSEQ multiplex PCR with 35 Vbeta forward and 13 Jbeta reverse primers. What the study reported, not specific to this receptor: TCR sequences shared between patients were less clear than in mice, possibly partly because of HLA diversity in the patient population. Higher clonality and more expanded CD8+ clones were observed in lesional scalp than in normal scalp, particularly in alopecia totalis/universalis, a finding suggestive of antigenic drive. Resident alphabeta T cells in normal human skin are also sequenced, complicating scalp TCR repertoire analysis, unlike mouse skin dominated by gammadelta T cells.

Its CDR3 holds 12 amino acids, cysteine through phenylalanine. The only DNA kept is the CDR3, 36 bases in frame from the first base. Between the V and J ends, shortened by 7 bases and 5 bases respectively, the junction contains 11 bases. The germline V gene specifies MGHDK as CDR1 and SYGVNS as CDR2. In the case of this clone: The antigen this receptor binds is unknown. Qualities for individual bases were not recorded, and no much larger clone is one base off.

Library preparation used the immunoSEQ multiplex PCR assay. To provide template for TCR sequencing, every sample had RNA extracted and reverse transcribed into cDNA. SuperScript III was used to make first-strand cDNA, primed with a 2:1 mix of oligo-dT and random hexamers. A synthetic immune receptor repertoire was used to gauge amplification bias, and whatever bias remained was removed computationally. Per the source publication's procedure: Raw reads were preprocessed to remove errors, and CDR3 was defined according to IMGT conventions as the region from the conserved cysteine to phenylalanine. Clonality was computed as 1 minus the Shannon entropy, with the entropy normalized by log2 of the number of productive unique TCRs. Whether each scalp clone was CD4 or CD8 was inferred by checking scalp TCRbeta sequences against the CD4 and CD8 repertoires from sorted blood. TCRdb retrieved this table from immuneACCESS and kept in-frame rearrangements only. Not all clones are present; in checked studies, unresolved V genes account for under half, and no reason is known for the remainder. V, J and clone size were drawn from that table, and D and trimming were deduced from the DNA. The sample includes 150,000 to 200,000 clones, with 67% observed a single time. Of the sample, about an eighth falls within the top ten clones.

The time point label here, explained by the study, means: baseline before oral tofacitinib. Lesional scalp punch biopsies and peripheral blood were collected from alopecia areata patients. After PBMCs were isolated by density centrifugation and stained for CD3, CD4 and CD8, a FACSAria was used to sort CD4+ and CD8+ T cells. Sequenced here: CD8+ T cells sorted from blood, sampled at week 0. The chain couples TRBV25-1 to TRBJ1-1, with TRBD1 as a weak D call on 5 bases. The sequence was collected from a human donor with alopecia areata. The CDR3 reads as follows: CASTEGHTEAFF. The nucleotide sequence reads TGTGCCAGCACCGAGGGGCATACTGAAGCTTTCTTT.